This T cell receptor (beta chain) was captured by sequencing in a study of Graves' ophthalmopathy and Graves' hyperthyroidism. Each diagnosis was determined on the basis of clinical symptoms, serum thyroxine, TRAb, thyroid ultrasound and orbital computed tomography. With regard to this clonotype: In this CDR3 the conserved last residue, phenylalanine or tryptophan, is missing, so a read error is likely. The DNA is left out, because the CDR3 cannot be placed on it with certainty; the CDR3 is given as TCRdb lists it.

Germline CDR1 reads DFQATT; CDR2 reads SNEGSKA (reference sequence). The CDR3 comprises 9 residues, both ends counted. CDR3 regions of TCR beta were amplified from RNA transcripts. After a first-round RT-PCR with HTBI primers, a second-round multiplex PCR was run. TCRdb reanalysed the multiplex PCR reads using MiXCR and keeps one entry per CDR3 protein. Among approximately 41,000 distinct CDR3 sequences listed, roughly half were seen once. V and J are TRBV20-1 and TRBJ1-2; TRBD1 is the table's D call, not checked against the DNA. This receptor was obtained from an adult man with Graves' ophthalmopathy. Material: peripheral blood. CDR3 loop: CSARDRLTG.